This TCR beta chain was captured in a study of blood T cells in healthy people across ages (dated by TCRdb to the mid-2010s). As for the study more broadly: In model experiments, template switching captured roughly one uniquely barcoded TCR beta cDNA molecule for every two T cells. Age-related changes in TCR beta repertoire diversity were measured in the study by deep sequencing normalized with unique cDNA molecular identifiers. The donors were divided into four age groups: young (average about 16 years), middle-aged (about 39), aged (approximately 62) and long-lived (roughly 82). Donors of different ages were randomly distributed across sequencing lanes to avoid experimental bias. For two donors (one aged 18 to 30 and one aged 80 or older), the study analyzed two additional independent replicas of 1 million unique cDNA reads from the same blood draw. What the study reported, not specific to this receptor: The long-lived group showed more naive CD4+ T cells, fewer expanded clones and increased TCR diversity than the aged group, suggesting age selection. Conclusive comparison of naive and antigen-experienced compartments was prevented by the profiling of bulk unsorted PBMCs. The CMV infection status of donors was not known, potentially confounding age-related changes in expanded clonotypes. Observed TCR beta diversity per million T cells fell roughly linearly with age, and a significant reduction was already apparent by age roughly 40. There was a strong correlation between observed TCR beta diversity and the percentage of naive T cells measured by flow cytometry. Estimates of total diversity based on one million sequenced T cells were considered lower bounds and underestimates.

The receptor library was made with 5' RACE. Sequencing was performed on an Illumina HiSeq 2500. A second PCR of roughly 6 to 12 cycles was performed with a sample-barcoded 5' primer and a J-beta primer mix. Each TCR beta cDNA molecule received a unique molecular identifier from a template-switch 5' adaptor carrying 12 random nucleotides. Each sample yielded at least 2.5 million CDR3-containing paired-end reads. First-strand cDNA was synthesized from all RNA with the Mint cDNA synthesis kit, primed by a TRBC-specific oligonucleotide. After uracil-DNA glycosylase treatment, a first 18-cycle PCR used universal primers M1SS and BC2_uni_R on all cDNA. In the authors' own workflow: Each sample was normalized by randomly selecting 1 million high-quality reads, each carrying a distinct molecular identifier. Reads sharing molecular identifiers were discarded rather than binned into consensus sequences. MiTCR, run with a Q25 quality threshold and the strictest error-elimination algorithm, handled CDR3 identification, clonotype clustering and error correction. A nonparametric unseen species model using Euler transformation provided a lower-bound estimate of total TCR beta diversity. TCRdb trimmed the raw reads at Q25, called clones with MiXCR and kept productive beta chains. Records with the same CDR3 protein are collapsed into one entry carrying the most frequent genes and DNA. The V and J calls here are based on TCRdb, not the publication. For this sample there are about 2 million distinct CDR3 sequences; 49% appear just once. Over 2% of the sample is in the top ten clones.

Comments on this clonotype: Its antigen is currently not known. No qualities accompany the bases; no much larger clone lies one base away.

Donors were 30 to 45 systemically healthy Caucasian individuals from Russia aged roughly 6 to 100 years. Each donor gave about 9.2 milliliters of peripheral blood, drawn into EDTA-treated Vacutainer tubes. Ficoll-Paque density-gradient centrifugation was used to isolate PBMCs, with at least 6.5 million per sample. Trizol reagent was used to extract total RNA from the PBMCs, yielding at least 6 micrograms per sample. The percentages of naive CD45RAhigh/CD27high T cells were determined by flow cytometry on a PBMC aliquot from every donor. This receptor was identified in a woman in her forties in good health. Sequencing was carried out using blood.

The CDR3 reads CASSQDRAVQGISTTF. The bases read TGTGCCAGCAGCCAAGATCGGGCAGTACAGGGGATATCAACCACCTTC. The V and J genes are TRBV4-2 and TRBJ1-2; 7 nucleotides in the junction match TRBD1. Sequences LGHNA (CDR1) and YNFKEQ (CDR2) are obtained from the germline V gene. Trimmed from V: 0 bases; trimmed from J: 13 bases; junction bases lacking a gene match: 17. From the cysteine up to the phenylalanine, the CDR3 has a length of 16 residues. This entry keeps only the CDR3 DNA: 48 bases, framed from base 1.